Only a few counts were recorded for the clone carrying this T cell receptor (beta chain). Its antigen is undetermined. Clones were read by immunoSEQ multiplex PCR, and TCRdb kept only the in-frame ones, dropping some. Among 9,500 to 11,000 clones, around 70% were seen once, and the ten largest hold roughly 8%. The germline CDR1 and CDR2 sequences are SQVTM and ANQGSEA. Trimming removed 7 bases from V and 7 bases from J, with 10 bases in between. The CDR3 is 10 residues long. Documented time point: neoterminal ileum biopsy at postoperative endoscopy, about 6 months after surgery. This sample was taken from a study of T cell repertoires in ileal Crohn's disease. The study's findings and limits: Postoperative endoscopy occurred within one year, median around 7.5 months. Endoscopic recurrence occurred in every patient whose clonality exceeded 26.8%. Clonal expansions were more frequent in active smokers than non-smokers at surgery.

The source is an adult with Crohn's disease. The rearrangement uses TRBV29-1 and TRBJ1-1; no firm D call. Sequenced input: ileal tissue. DNA for the CDR3: TGCAGCGCCTGGCGGAATGAAGCTTTCTTT. Residues: CSAWRNEAFF.